These T cell receptor beta chains were read from a single sample in a study of blood T cell repertoires in COVID-19. Generated by immunoSEQ multiplex PCR, the TCRdb table keeps only in-frame clones and is missing some. The table lists 280,000 or so clones, roughly 86% of them singletons. The specimen sequenced was PBMCs or T cells enriched from blood (not recorded which). The receptors come from a woman between 45 and 60 years old who had been exposed to COVID-19. CDR3s include the opening cysteine and the closing phenylalanine or tryptophan. The D gene is left open where the match is weak. Where a row states a size, it is once, few, many or the class of an expanded clone; other rows omit it.

abundance | len | j_gene | v_gene | d_gene | CDR3aa | CDR3nt
- | 16 | TRBJ1-2 | TRBV11-2 | TRBD1 | CASSLASTGEATGYTF | TGTGCCAGCAGCTTAGCCTCGACAGGGGAGGCTACTGGCTACACCTTC
- | 14 | TRBJ2-7 | TRBV19 | TRBD1 | CASSIRTGAYEQYF | TGTGCCAGTAGTATCCGGACAGGTGCCTACGAGCAGTACTTC
once | 16 | TRBJ1-2 | TRBV7-2 | - | CASSLEAGKRGYGYTF | TGTGCCAGCAGCTTAGAGGCGGGGAAGAGAGGTTATGGCTACACCTTC
- | 12 | TRBJ1-5 | TRBV12-3/TRBV12-4 | - | CASSLADQPQHF | TGTGCCAGCAGTCTTGCAGATCAGCCCCAGCATTTT
- | 17 | TRBJ2-3 | TRBV3-1/TRBV3-2 | TRBD2 | CASSQGGGASSTDTQYF | TGTGCCAGCAGCCAAGGGGGGGGAGCCTCTAGCACAGATACGCAGTATTTT
- | 17 | TRBJ2-5 | TRBV4-1 | TRBD1 | CASSQAVAGTGPETQYF | TGCGCCAGCAGCCAAGCGGTAGCCGGGACAGGGCCAGAGACCCAGTACTTC
- | 17 | TRBJ1-2 | TRBV5-1 | TRBD1 | CASSLIPGQGAGYGYTF | TGCGCCAGCAGCTTAATTCCGGGACAGGGGGCCGGCTATGGCTACACCTTC
- | 14 | TRBJ1-2 | TRBV27 | TRBD1 | CASRKAGGDYGYTF | TGTGCCAGCAGGAAAGCAGGGGGCGACTATGGCTACACCTTC
- | 13 | TRBJ1-1 | TRBV19 | - | CASSISVFTEAFF | TGTGCCAGTAGTATTTCTGTGTTCACTGAAGCTTTCTTT
- | 13 | TRBJ2-5 | TRBV11-2 | - | CASSSTDQETQYF | TGTGCCAGCAGCTCAACAGATCAAGAGACCCAGTACTTC
- | 15 | TRBJ2-4 | TRBV27 | - | CASSFGPDNKNIQYF | TGTGCCAGCAGTTTTGGTCCGGACAACAAAAACATTCAGTACTTC
few | 12 | TRBJ1-5 | TRBV28 | - | CASSFGGQPQHF | TGTGCCAGCAGTTTTGGGGGCCAGCCCCAGCATTTT
few | 15 | TRBJ2-1 | TRBV5-1 | TRBD2 | CASSLELAGGTEQFF | TGCGCCAGCAGCTTGGAACTAGCGGGGGGGACTGAGCAGTTCTTC
- | 13 | TRBJ2-7 | TRBV6-5 | - | CASSPRGRGEQYF | TGTGCCAGCAGTCCCAGAGGGCGCGGCGAGCAGTACTTC
- | 15 | TRBJ1-2 | TRBV2 | - | CASSAGHSSNYGYTF | TGTGCCAGCAGTGCAGGACACAGCTCTAACTATGGCTACACCTTC
- | 19 | TRBJ2-6 | TRBV19 | TRBD1 | CASSTTRQGPLSGANVLTF | TGTGCCAGTAGTACCACCCGACAGGGGCCACTCTCTGGGGCCAACGTCCTGACTTTC
- | 12 | TRBJ1-5 | TRBV28 | - | CASRRGIQPQHF | TGTGCCAGCAGGAGGGGGATCCAGCCCCAGCATTTT
- | 13 | TRBJ1-1 | TRBV12-3/TRBV12-4 | TRBD1 | CASSRDRGTEAFF | TGTGCCAGCAGTAGAGACAGGGGAACTGAAGCTTTCTTT
- | 12 | TRBJ1-1 | TRBV7-9 | - | CASSEDTDEAFF | TGTGCCAGCAGCGAAGACACAGATGAAGCTTTCTTT
- | 13 | TRBJ2-5 | TRBV2 | - | CASSARVRETQYF | TGTGCCAGCAGCGCTAGAGTCAGAGAGACCCAGTACTTC
- | 16 | TRBJ2-7 | TRBV4-1 | TRBD2 | CASSRGITSGSYEQYF | TGCGCCAGCAGCCGAGGGATAACTAGCGGCTCCTACGAGCAGTACTTC
- | 15 | TRBJ2-1 | TRBV28 | TRBD2 | CASSLRGTSQLEQFF | TGTGCCAGCAGTTTGCGCGGGACTAGTCAGCTTGAGCAGTTCTTC
- | 12 | TRBJ1-5 | TRBV19 | - | CASSEGTQPQHF | TGTGCCAGTAGTGAGGGAACGCAGCCCCAGCATTTT
once | 13 | TRBJ1-1 | TRBV5-1 | TRBD1 | CASTGQGWTEAFF | TGCGCCAGCACCGGACAGGGGTGGACTGAAGCTTTCTTT
- | 13 | TRBJ2-3 | TRBV28 | - | CASSPPSTDTQYF | TGTGCCAGCAGTCCCCCCTCCACAGATACGCAGTATTTT
- | 14 | TRBJ2-2 | TRBV28 | - | CASSLQGGTGELFF | TGTGCCAGCAGTTTACAGGGAGGCACCGGGGAGCTGTTTTTT
- | 15 | TRBJ1-3 | TRBV5-4 | - | CASSLGQSSGNTIYF | TGTGCCAGCAGCTTGGGACAGAGCTCTGGAAACACCATATATTTT
- | 13 | TRBJ2-1 | TRBV2 | - | CAILRQSYNEQFF | TGTGCCATTTTAAGACAGAGTTACAATGAGCAGTTCTTC
few | 13 | TRBJ2-3 | TRBV6-5 | - | CASSYLLGDTQYF | TGTGCCAGCAGTTACTTACTAGGGGATACGCAGTATTTT
- | 15 | TRBJ1-1 | TRBV6-5 | TRBD1 | CASVVETGVGTEAFF | TGTGCCAGCGTAGTGGAAACAGGGGTCGGCACTGAAGCTTTCTTT
- | 14 | TRBJ2-1 | TRBV7-8 | - | CASSSLRGYNEQFF | TGTGCCAGCAGCTCCCTCCGGGGTTACAATGAGCAGTTCTTC
- | 16 | TRBJ1-4 | TRBV5-1 | TRBD1 | CASSLGGTGSNEKLFF | TGCGCCAGCAGCTTGGGAGGGACAGGGAGTAATGAAAAACTGTTTTTT
few | 17 | TRBJ1-2 | TRBV6-4 | TRBD1 | CASSDRDRKSLIYGYTF | TGTGCCAGCAGCGACCGGGACAGGAAAAGCCTAATCTATGGCTACACCTTC
- | 14 | TRBJ2-7 | TRBV6-5 | - | CASLPTAGGKEQYF | TGTGCCAGCTTACCAACAGCAGGGGGGAAAGAGCAGTACTTC
few | 14 | TRBJ1-1 | TRBV19 | - | CASSITGMNTEAFF | TGTGCCAGTAGTATTACAGGAATGAACACTGAAGCTTTCTTT
- | 15 | TRBJ1-4 | TRBV3-1/TRBV3-2 | - | CASSQDQGMREKLFF | TGTGCCAGCAGCCAAGATCAGGGAATGCGTGAAAAACTGTTTTTT
- | 16 | TRBJ2-2 | TRBV15 | - | CATSRGGAANTGELFF | TGTGCCACCAGCAGGGGGGGGGCAGCGAACACCGGGGAGCTGTTTTTT
- | 15 | TRBJ2-3 | TRBV10-3 | - | CAISESYRGTDTQYF | TGTGCCATCAGTGAGTCTTACAGGGGCACAGATACGCAGTATTTT
- | 13 | TRBJ1-5 | TRBV30 | - | CAWSRGSGQPQHF | TGTGCCTGGAGTCGGGGGTCAGGGCAGCCCCAGCATTTT
- | 14 | TRBJ1-1 | TRBV29-1 | - | CSVTVQGRDTEAFF | TGCAGCGTTACTGTACAGGGCAGGGACACTGAAGCTTTCTTT
- | 12 | TRBJ2-3 | TRBV6-2/TRBV6-3 | - | CASSYQADTQYF | TGTGCCAGCAGTTACCAGGCGGATACGCAGTATTTT
- | 15 | TRBJ1-5 | TRBV6-4 | TRBD1 | CASSRDSYSNQPQHF | TGTGCCAGCAGTCGGGACAGTTATAGCAATCAGCCCCAGCATTTT
few | 15 | TRBJ2-7 | TRBV11-3 | TRBD1 | CASSSTGTGLFEQYF | TGTGCCAGCAGCTCCACCGGGACAGGTTTATTCGAGCAGTACTTC
few | 15 | TRBJ2-4 | TRBV4-2 | - | CASSQDQTGLDIQYF | TGTGCCAGCAGCCAAGATCAAACTGGGCTGGACATTCAGTACTTC
- | 15 | TRBJ1-2 | TRBV5-6 | - | CASSLVLLANYGYTF | TGTGCCAGCAGCTTGGTCCTCCTAGCTAACTATGGCTACACCTTC
- | 14 | TRBJ2-6 | TRBV19 | - | CASRSPSGANVLTF | TGTGCCAGTAGGAGCCCTTCTGGGGCCAACGTCCTGACTTTC
once | 19 | TRBJ2-1 | TRBV5-1 | TRBD2 | CASSLGRLAGVGSYNEQFF | TGCGCCAGCAGCTTGGGTCGCCTAGCGGGGGTCGGCTCCTACAATGAGCAGTTCTTC
- | 19 | TRBJ2-4 | TRBV4-1 | TRBD1 | CASSQDPGGVKTFKNIQYF | TGCGCCAGCAGCCAAGACCCAGGGGGCGTAAAAACCTTTAAAAACATTCAGTACTTC
- | 13 | TRBJ1-1 | TRBV7-2 | - | CASSFGANTEAFF | TGTGCCAGCAGCTTTGGGGCGAACACTGAAGCTTTCTTT
once | 12 | TRBJ1-2 | TRBV27 | TRBD1 | CASSGTGGGYTF | TGTGCCAGCAGCGGGACAGGGGGCGGCTACACCTTC
many | 15 | TRBJ2-7 | TRBV27 | TRBD1 | CASRISTGGGGEQYF | TGTGCCAGCAGAATTTCGACAGGGGGAGGGGGCGAGCAGTACTTC
- | 13 | TRBJ2-4 | TRBV28 | - | CASSLYLKNIQYF | TGTGCCAGCAGTTTATACTTAAAAAACATTCAGTACTTC
- | 10 | TRBJ2-1 | TRBV28 | - | CASSRNEQFF | TGTGCCAGCAGTCGGAATGAGCAGTTCTTC
- | 16 | TRBJ2-6 | TRBV2 | - | CASSEASRTGANVLTF | TGTGCCAGCAGTGAAGCATCGAGGACTGGGGCCAACGTCCTGACTTTC
- | 13 | TRBJ1-1 | TRBV3-1/TRBV3-2 | - | CASSQPGVGEAFF | TGTGCCAGCAGCCAACCAGGGGTTGGTGAAGCTTTCTTT
- | 15 | TRBJ1-3 | TRBV28 | - | CASRTSQGNGNTIYF | TGTGCCAGCAGAACCTCACAGGGTAACGGAAACACCATATATTTT
- | 13 | TRBJ1-2 | TRBV3-1/TRBV3-2 | - | CASSPRGMGGYTF | TGTGCCAGCAGCCCTCGAGGGATGGGAGGCTACACCTTC
- | 16 | TRBJ2-2 | TRBV10-3 | - | CAISGGRGTNTGELFF | TGTGCCATCAGTGGTGGTAGGGGAACGAACACCGGGGAGCTGTTTTTT